This T cell receptor (beta chain) was captured by sequencing in a study of control samples from healthy donors and cancer patients. Data came from immunoSEQ multiplex PCR; TCRdb stores just in-frame clones and leaves some out. This table holds around 93,000 clones, 80% to 95% found once. The TCR originated in a human donor in good health. The donor label of this sample is uncertain. What was sequenced was blood.

The CDR3 loop is CASRGDRENQPQHF. CDR3 coding DNA: TGTGCCAGCAGGGGGGACAGGGAGAATCAGCCCCAGCATTTT. The chain couples TRBV6-5 to TRBJ1-5; the match to TRBD1 covers 9 bases. Per germline, CDR1 MNHEY and CDR2 SVGAGI. The CDR3 consists of 14 residues. V shed 6 bases and J 4 bases; nucleotides not matched to a gene: 4.